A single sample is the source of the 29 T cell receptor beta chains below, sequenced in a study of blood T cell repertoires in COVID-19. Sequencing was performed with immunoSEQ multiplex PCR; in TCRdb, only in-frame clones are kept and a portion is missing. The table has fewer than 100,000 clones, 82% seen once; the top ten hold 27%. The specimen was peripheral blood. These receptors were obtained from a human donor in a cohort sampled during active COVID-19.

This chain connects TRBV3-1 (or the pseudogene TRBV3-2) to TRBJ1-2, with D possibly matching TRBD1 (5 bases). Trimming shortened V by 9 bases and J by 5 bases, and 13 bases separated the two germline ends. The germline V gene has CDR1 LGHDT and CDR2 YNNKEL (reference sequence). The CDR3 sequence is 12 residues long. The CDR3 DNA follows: TGTGCCAGTAGGGACTGGGGGTATGGCTACACCTTC. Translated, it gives CASRDWGYGYTF.

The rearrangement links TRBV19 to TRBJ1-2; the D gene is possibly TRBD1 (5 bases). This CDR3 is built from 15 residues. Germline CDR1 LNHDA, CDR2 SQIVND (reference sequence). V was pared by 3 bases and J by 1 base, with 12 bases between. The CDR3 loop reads CASSIPGQINYGYTF. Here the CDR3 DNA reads TGTGCCAGTAGTATCCCCGGACAAATTAACTATGGCTACACCTTC.

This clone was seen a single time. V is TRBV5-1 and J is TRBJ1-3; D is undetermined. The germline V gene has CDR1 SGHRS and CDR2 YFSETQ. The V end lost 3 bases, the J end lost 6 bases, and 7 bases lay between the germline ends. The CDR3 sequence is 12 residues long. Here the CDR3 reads CASSSGENTIYF. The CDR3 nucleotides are TGCGCCAGCAGCTCCGGGGAAAACACCATATATTTT.

CDR3 sequence: CASSVEDSGGSTDTQYF. The DNA of the CDR3 is TGTGCCAGCAGCGTAGAGGATAGCGGGGGCAGCACAGATACGCAGTATTTT. This chain uses TRBV9 with TRBJ2-3; 9 nucleotides match TRBD2. Germline V gene lookup returns CDR1 SGDLS and CDR2 YYNGEE. This CDR3 is built from 17 residues. After removal of 0 bases from V and 0 bases from J, the junction contained 5 bases not matched to a gene.

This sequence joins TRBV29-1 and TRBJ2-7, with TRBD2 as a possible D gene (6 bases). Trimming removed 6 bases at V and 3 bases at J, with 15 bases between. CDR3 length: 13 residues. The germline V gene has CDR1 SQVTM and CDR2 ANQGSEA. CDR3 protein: CSVLTGRNYEQYF. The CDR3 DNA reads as TGCAGCGTACTAACGGGGAGGAACTACGAGCAGTACTTC.

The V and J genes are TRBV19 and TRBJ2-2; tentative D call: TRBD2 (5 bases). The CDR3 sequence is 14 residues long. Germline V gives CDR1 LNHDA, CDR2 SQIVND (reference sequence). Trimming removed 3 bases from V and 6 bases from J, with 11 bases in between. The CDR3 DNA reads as TGTGCCAGTAGTATTGACGGGGTGCCCGGGGAGCTGTTTTTT. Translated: CASSIDGVPGELFF.

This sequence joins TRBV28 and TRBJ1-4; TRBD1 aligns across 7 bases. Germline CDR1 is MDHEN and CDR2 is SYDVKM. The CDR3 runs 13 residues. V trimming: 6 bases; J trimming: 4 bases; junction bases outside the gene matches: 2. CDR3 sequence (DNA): TGTGCCAGCAGAACAGGGGTTAATGAAAAACTGTTTTTT. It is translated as CASRTGVNEKLFF.

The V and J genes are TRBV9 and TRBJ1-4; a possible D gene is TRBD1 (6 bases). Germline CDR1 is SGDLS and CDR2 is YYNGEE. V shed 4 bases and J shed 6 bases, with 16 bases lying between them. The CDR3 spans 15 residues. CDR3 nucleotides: TGTGCCAGCAGCTCCTCAGGGGTTCTCTATGAAAAACTGTTTTTT. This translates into CASSSSGVLYEKLFF.

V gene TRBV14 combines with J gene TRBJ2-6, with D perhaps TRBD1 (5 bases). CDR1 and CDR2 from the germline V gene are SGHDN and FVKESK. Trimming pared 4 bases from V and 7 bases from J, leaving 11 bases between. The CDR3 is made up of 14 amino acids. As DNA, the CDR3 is TGTGCCAGCAGCCCGAGTAGGACAGCCAACGTCCTGACTTTC. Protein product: CASSPSRTANVLTF.

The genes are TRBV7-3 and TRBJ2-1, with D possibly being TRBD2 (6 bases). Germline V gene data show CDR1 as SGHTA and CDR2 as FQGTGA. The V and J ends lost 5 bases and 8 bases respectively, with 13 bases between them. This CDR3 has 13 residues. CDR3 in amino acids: CASSRGLGHEQFF. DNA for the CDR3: TGTGCCAGCAGCCGGGGACTCGGGCATGAGCAGTTCTTC. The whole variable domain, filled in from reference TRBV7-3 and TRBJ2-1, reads GAGVSQTPSNKVTEKGKYVELRCDPISGHTALYWYRQSLGQGPEFLIYFQGTGAADDSGLPNDRFFAVRPEGSVSTLKIQRTERGDSAVYLCASSRGLGHEQFFGPGTRLTVL.

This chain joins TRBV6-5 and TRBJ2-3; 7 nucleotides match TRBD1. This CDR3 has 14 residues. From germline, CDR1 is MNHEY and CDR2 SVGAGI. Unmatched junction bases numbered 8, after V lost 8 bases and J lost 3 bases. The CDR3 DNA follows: TGTGCCAGCGGGACAGCTAGAGGGACAGATACGCAGTATTTT. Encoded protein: CASGTARGTDTQYF.

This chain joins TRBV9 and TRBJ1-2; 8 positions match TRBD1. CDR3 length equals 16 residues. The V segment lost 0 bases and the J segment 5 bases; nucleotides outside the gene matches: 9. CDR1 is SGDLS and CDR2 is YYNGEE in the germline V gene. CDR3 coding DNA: TGTGCCAGCAGCGTAGATCCAGGGACAGGCCTATATGGCTACACCTTC. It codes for CASSVDPGTGLYGYTF.

The CDR3 sequence is CASTHEGLLGGTQYF. CDR3 nucleotides: TGTGCCAGCACCCACGAGGGCTTATTAGGGGGTACGCAGTATTTT. The chain combines TRBV6-5 with TRBJ2-3, with a weak D call TRBD1 (6 bases). Per the germline V gene, CDR1 is MNHEY and CDR2 is SVGAGI. The CDR3 spans 15 residues. Trimming shortened V by 7 bases and J by 8 bases, and 22 bases separated the two germline ends.

The CDR3 loop reads CASRRSWTRYGYTF. The CDR3 DNA sequence: TGTGCAAGTCGCCGGTCTTGGACACGCTATGGCTACACCTTC. The V call is TRBV12-2, the J call TRBJ1-2; TRBD1, as called in the table, went unchecked against the DNA. TRBV12-2 is reported as a pseudogene. This CDR3 region has 14 residues.

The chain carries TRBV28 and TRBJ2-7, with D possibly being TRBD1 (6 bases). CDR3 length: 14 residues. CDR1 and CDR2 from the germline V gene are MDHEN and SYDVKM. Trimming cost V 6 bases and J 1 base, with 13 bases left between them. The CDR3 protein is CASRTGTLSYEQYF. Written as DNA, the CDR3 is TGTGCCAGCAGGACCGGGACACTATCCTACGAGCAGTACTTC.

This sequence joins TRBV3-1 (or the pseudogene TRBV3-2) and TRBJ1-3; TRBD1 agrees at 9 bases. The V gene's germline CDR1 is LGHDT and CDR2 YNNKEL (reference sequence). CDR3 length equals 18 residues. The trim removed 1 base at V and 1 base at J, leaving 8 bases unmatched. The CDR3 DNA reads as TGTGCCAGCAGCCAAGTGAGGGGGACAGGGATGTCTGGAAACACCATATATTTT. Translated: CASSQVRGTGMSGNTIYF.

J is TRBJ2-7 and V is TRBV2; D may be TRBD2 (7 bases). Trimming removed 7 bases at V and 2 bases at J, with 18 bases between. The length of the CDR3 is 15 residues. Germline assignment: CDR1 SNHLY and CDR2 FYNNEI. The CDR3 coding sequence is TGTGCCAGCAATCGGGACGGGGGGCCCGCCTACGAGCAGTACTTC. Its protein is CASNRDGGPAYEQYF.

The chain's CDR3 is CASSERQGAHNEQFF. Written as DNA, the CDR3 is TGTGCCAGCAGTGAACGACAGGGGGCCCACAATGAGCAGTTCTTC. The genes are TRBV6-1 and TRBJ2-1; 10 bases fit TRBD1. The CDR3 has 15 residues. The germline gives CDR1 MNHNS, CDR2 SASEGT. The V gene end was trimmed by 2 bases and the J gene end by 5 bases; junction bases not matched to a gene: 3.

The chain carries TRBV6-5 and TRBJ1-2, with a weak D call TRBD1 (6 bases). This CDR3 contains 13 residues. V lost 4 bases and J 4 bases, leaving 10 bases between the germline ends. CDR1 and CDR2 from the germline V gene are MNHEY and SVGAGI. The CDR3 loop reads CASSSRGSYGYTF. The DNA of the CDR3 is TGTGCCAGCAGTTCCAGGGGAAGCTATGGCTACACCTTC.

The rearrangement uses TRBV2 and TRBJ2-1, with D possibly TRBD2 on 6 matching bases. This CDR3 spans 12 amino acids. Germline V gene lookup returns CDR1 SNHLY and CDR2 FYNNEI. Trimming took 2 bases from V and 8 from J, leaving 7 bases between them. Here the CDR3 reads CASSETGDEQFF. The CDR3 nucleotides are TGTGCCAGCAGTGAAACGGGGGATGAGCAGTTCTTC.

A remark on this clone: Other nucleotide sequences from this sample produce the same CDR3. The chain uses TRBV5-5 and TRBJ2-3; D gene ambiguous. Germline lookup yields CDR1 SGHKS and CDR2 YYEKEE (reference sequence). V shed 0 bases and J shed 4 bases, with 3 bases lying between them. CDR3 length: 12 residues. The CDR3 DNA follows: TGTGCCAGCAGCTTGGCGGCAGATACGCAGTATTTT. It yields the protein CASSLAADTQYF.

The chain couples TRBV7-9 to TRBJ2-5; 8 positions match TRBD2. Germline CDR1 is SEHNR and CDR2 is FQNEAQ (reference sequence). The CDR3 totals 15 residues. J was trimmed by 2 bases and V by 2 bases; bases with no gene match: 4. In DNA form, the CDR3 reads TGTGCCAGCAGCTTACGGGGGGGCCTGCAAGAGACCCAGTACTTC. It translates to CASSLRGGLQETQYF.

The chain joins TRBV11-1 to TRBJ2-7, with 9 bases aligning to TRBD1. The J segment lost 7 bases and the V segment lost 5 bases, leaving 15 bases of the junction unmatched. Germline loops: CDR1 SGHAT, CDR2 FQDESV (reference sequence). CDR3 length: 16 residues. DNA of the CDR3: TGTGCCAGCAGCCGGGCCACCGGGACAGGGATGGGGGAGCAGTACTTC. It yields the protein CASSRATGTGMGEQYF.

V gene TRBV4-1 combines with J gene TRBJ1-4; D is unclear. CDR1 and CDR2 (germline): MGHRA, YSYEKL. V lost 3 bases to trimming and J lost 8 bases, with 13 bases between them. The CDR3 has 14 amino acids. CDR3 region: CASSHPARKEKLFF. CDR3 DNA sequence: TGCGCCAGCAGCCATCCCGCCAGGAAGGAAAAACTGTTTTTT.

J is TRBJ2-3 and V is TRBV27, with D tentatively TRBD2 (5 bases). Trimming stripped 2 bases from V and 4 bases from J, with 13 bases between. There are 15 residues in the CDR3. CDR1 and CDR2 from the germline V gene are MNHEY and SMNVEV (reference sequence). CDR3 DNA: TGTGCCAGCAGTTTAAGGCTAGCTTCCGCAGATACGCAGTATTTT. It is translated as CASSLRLASADTQYF.

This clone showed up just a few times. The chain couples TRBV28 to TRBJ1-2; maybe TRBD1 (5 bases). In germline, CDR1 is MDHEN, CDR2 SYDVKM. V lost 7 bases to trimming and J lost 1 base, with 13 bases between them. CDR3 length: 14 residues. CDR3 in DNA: TGTGCCAGCACTGGGGGGGGAAATAACTATGGCTACACCTTC. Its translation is CASTGGGNNYGYTF.

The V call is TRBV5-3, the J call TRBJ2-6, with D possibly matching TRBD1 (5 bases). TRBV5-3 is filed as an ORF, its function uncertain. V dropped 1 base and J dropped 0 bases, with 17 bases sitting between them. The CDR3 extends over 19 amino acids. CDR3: CARSLFRGYLLSGANVLTF. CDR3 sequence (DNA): TGTGCCAGAAGCTTGTTTAGGGGCTACTTACTCTCTGGGGCCAACGTCCTGACTTTC.

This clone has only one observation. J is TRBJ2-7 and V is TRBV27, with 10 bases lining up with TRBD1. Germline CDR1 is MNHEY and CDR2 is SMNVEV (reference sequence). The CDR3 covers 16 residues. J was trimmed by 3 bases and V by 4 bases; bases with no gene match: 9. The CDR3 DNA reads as TGTGCCAGCAGTTCCGCGCAAGGGACAGGGGTCTACGAGCAGTACTTC. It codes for CASSSAQGTGVYEQYF.

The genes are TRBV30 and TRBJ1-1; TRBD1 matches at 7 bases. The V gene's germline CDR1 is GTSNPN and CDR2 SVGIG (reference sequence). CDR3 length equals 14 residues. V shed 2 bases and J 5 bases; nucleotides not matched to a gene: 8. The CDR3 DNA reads TGTGCCTGGAGTCGAGGGGGCGGGCGGACTGAAGCTTTCTTT. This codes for CAWSRGGGRTEAFF.